Below, 18 T cell receptor beta chains from the same sample are listed, as sequenced in a study of metastatic and nonmetastatic thyroid tumors. All patients reached thyroid surgery having received no treatment beforehand. TCRdb re-processed the PCR reads through MiXCR. The repertoire has 85,000 to 100,000 clones, approximately 11% of them found once; the top ten carry approximately 11%. Material for sequencing was blood. The origin of the receptors is a female donor with papillary thyroid cancer or a benign thyroid nodule (not recorded which). Some clones in this sample may be carry-over from other donors' samples.

This clone came up many times. In DNA form, the CDR3 reads TGTGCCAGCAAGGCGGGGGGCTTATATAATTCACCCCTCCACTTT. This sequence encodes CASKAGGLYNSPLHF. The rearrangement uses TRBV27 and TRBJ1-6; tentatively, D is TRBD1 (6 bases). Germline loops: CDR1 MNHEY, CDR2 SMNVEV (reference sequence). The CDR3 has 15 amino acids. Trimming left V 7 bases short and J 4 bases short, with 14 bases between.

The chain recombines TRBV5-1 with TRBJ2-2; TRBD2 aligns across 10 bases. This CDR3 has 16 residues. Germline lookup yields CDR1 SGHRS and CDR2 YFSETQ. V was pared by 3 bases and J by 5 bases, with 7 bases of the junction left unmatched. CDR3 loop: CASSSSSGRQTGELFF. As DNA, the CDR3 is TGCGCCAGCAGCTCATCTAGCGGGAGACAAACCGGGGAGCTGTTTTTT.

This clone was recorded at least ten times. The chain joins TRBV6-1 to TRBJ2-3; 7 bases are a match to TRBD2. The CDR3 has 14 residues. Losses at the gene ends were 6 bases for V and 3 bases for J; bases not matched to a gene: 6. Germline V gene sequence: CDR1 MNHNS, CDR2 SASEGT. The CDR3 coding sequence is TGTGCCAGCAGGGACACCGGGGGGACAGATACGCAGTATTTT. Its protein product is CASRDTGGTDTQYF.

This chain uses TRBV5-1 with TRBJ2-3; a weak D match, TRBD2 (6 bases). V gave up 4 bases and J gave up 5 bases, with 17 bases separating them. There are 15 residues in the CDR3. Looked up from germline, CDR1 is SGHRS and CDR2 is YFSETQ. Written as DNA, the CDR3 is TGCGCCAGCAGCGCGGTGGAGGGGACCCTAGATACGCAGTATTTT. This gives the protein CASSAVEGTLDTQYF.

There are many counts of this clone. The chain employs TRBV9 and TRBJ2-3; no firm D call. Germline assignment: CDR1 SGDLS and CDR2 YYNGEE. V was shortened by 0 bases and J by 2 bases, with 7 bases between the two germline ends. This CDR3 comprises 14 residues. DNA of the CDR3: TGTGCCAGCAGCGTAGAACCTTACACAGATACGCAGTATTTT. Translated, it gives CASSVEPYTDTQYF. Complete variable domain (other parts from reference TRBV9 and TRBJ2-3): DSGVTQTPKHLITATGQRVTLRCSPRSGDLSVYWYQQSLDQGLQFLIQYYNGEERAKGNILERFSAQQFPDLHSELNLSSLELGDSALYFCASSVEPYTDTQYFGPGTRLTVL.

In this sample, this clone turned up many times. CDR3 sequence (DNA): TGTGCCAGCACCCAAAGGGGGGGTCAGACAGATACGCAGTATTTT. Its protein is CASTQRGGQTDTQYF. The gene calls are TRBV28 and TRBJ2-3; maybe TRBD2 (7 bases). Germline V lookup: CDR1 MDHEN, CDR2 SYDVKM. The CDR3 consists of 15 residues. Deletions cut 7 bases from V and 3 bases from J, with 17 bases between.

This clone was counted at least ten times. CDR3 loop: CATSDPDPRGTDTQYF. The CDR3 nucleotides read TGTGCCACCAGTGACCCGGACCCCAGGGGCACAGATACGCAGTATTTT. This chain joins TRBV24-1 and TRBJ2-3; D is perhaps TRBD1 (5 bases). CDR3 length: 16 amino acids. Trimming pared 4 bases from V and 1 base from J, leaving 14 bases between. Germline loops: CDR1 KGHDR, CDR2 SFDVKD.

About this clone itself: This could be a read error, since a much larger clone is one nucleotide away. The chain combines TRBV30 with TRBJ2-7, with D perhaps matching TRBD2 (5 bases). CDR3 length equals 15 residues. Per the germline V gene, CDR1 is GTSNPN and CDR2 is SVGIG (reference sequence). CDR3 DNA: TGTGCCTGCAGTGACTACAGCCTAAACTCCTACGAGCAGTGCTTC. Protein: CACSDYSLNSYEQCF.

This clone occurred many times. J is TRBJ1-5 and V is TRBV6-1; D not resolved. The V gene's germline CDR1 is MNHNS and CDR2 SASEGT. This CDR3 comprises 15 residues. V shed 4 bases and J shed 3 bases, with 13 bases lying between them. The CDR3 coding sequence is TGTGCCAGCAGTGTTGAAGGACGGGACAATCAGCCCCAGCATTTT. Translating gives CASSVEGRDNQPQHF.

This clone was observed at least ten times. V and J are TRBV6-6 and TRBJ1-5, with 10 bases identical to TRBD1. Trimming at V came to 1 base and at J to 0 bases, leaving 9 bases not matched to a gene. CDR3 length: 19 residues. Germline V gene sequence: CDR1 MNHNY, CDR2 SVGAGI (reference sequence). The CDR3 DNA follows: TGTGCCAGCAGTTACTGGGACAGGGGCGAACGTAATAGCAATCAGCCCCAGCATTTT. Translating gives CASSYWDRGERNSNQPQHF.

With respect to this clone: Given a much more abundant clone one base away, this may be a read error. The CDR3 coding sequence is TGTGCCAGCAGCGCCCCCTGGACAGCCCTCACAGATACGCAGTATTTT. This gives the protein CASSAPWTALTDTQYF. The chain has TRBV9 and TRBJ2-3; perhaps TRBD1 as D (6 bases). The CDR3 contains 16 residues. The V gene's germline CDR1 is SGDLS and CDR2 YYNGEE. Between the trimmed V and J ends, which lost 3 bases and 2 bases, there was a span of 16 bases.

This clone came up many times. The gene calls are TRBV27 and TRBJ1-5; D is perhaps TRBD1 (5 bases). Per germline, CDR1 MNHEY and CDR2 SMNVEV (reference sequence). Trimming shortened V by 6 bases and J by 6 bases, and 21 bases separated the two germline ends. The CDR3 spans 16 residues. The CDR3 region is CASRPSGAVGGQPQHF. The CDR3, as DNA: TGTGCCAGCAGACCATCCGGGGCGGTAGGAGGTCAGCCCCAGCATTTT.

This clone was detected many times. The chain combines TRBV7-3 with TRBJ2-1, with D maybe TRBD1 (6 bases). Trimming removed 0 bases from V and 12 bases from J, with 15 bases in between. This CDR3 is built from 14 residues. CDR1 is SGHTA and CDR2 is FQGTGA in the germline V gene. The CDR3 coding sequence is TGTGCCAGCAGCTTAACGAGTAAGGGGGATCGGCAGTTCTTC. As protein: CASSLTSKGDRQFF. The whole variable domain, filled in from reference TRBV7-3 and TRBJ2-1, reads GAGVSQTPSNKVTEKGKYVELRCDPISGHTALYWYRQSLGQGPEFLIYFQGTGAADDSGLPNDRFFAVRPEGSVSTLKIQRTERGDSAVYLCASSLTSKGDRQFFGPGTRLTVL.

This clone was picked up many times. The chain has TRBV30 and TRBJ2-1; 8 bases are a match to TRBD1. Trimming cost V 3 bases and J 9 bases; bases outside gene matches: 19. This CDR3 comprises 17 residues. Germline lookup yields CDR1 GTSNPN and CDR2 SVGIG (reference sequence). This CDR3 reads CAWRDYFFGTGVPEQFF. CDR3 nucleotide sequence: TGTGCCTGGAGAGATTACTTCTTTGGGACAGGCGTTCCTGAGCAGTTCTTC.

The genes are TRBV28 and TRBJ1-5; D remains ambiguous. The CDR3 length is 14 residues. From germline, CDR1 is MDHEN and CDR2 SYDVKM. Trimming took 4 bases from V and 10 from J, leaving 17 bases between them. CDR3 DNA: TGTGCCAGCAGTTCCCCCAGTCTTAGAGTACCCCAGCATTTT. This encodes CASSSPSLRVPQHF.

This clone showed up many times. The chain is built from TRBV2 and TRBJ2-7; 11 bases map to TRBD1. V lost 8 bases and J lost 5; bases outside the gene matches: 8. Germline V lookup: CDR1 SNHLY, CDR2 FYNNEI. This CDR3 comprises 14 residues. Here the CDR3 reads CASGGGTGGHEQYF. CDR3 DNA: TGTGCCAGCGGGGGCGGGACAGGGGGTCACGAGCAGTACTTC.

In regard to this clone: The junction does not match germline at one end; this may be a read error. The chain combines TRBV4-2 with TRBJ2-7; 11 bases are a match to TRBD2. CDR1 LGHNA and CDR2 YNFKEQ come from the germline V gene. The CDR3 totals 16 residues. CDR3 sequence: CAISLISGRAQYEQYF. The CDR3, as DNA: TGTGCCATCAGCCTGATTAGCGGGAGGGCCCAATACGAGCAGTATTTC.

In its sample, this clone was seen many times. The chain uses TRBV5-1 and TRBJ2-3; 11 bases match TRBD2. Germline lookup yields CDR1 SGHRS and CDR2 YFSETQ. V lost 0 bases to trimming and J lost 3 bases; unmatched junction nucleotides: 0. The CDR3 consists of 15 residues. The CDR3 DNA is TGCGCCAGCAGCTTGGCTAGCGGGAGGACAGATACGCAGTATTTT. Protein product: CASSLASGRTDTQYF.